One and the same sample provided the 4 T cell receptor beta chains below, sequenced in a study of CD8 T cells in Susac syndrome. With random hexamers, reverse transcription was performed on about 0.5 to 1 ug of RNA. TCRdb fed the immunoSEQ multiplex PCR reads into MiXCR, producing one record per CDR3 protein. Of a few hundred thousand distinct CDR3 sequences detected, 85% to 95% appear once; the ten largest clones hold about 0.15%. Sequencing was performed on CD4+ T cells from PBMCs. The receptors originated from a human donor with Susac syndrome.

This chain uses TRBV6-6 with TRBJ2-7; 9 nucleotides agree with TRBD1. The CDR3 totals 14 residues. CDR1 is MNHNY, CDR2 SVGAGI, per germline (reference sequence). With 2 bases clipped from V and 6 bases from J, the junction kept 5 bases outside the gene matches. The CDR3 bases are TGTGCCAGCAGTTACGGACAGGGGCAAAGCGAGCAGTACTTC. Its translation is CASSYGQGQSEQYF.

This clonotype was seen just once. The chain recombines TRBV20-1 with TRBJ1-1; tentative D call: TRBD1 (5 bases). The germline gives CDR1 DFQATT, CDR2 SNEGSKA (reference sequence). CDR3 length equals 14 residues. Between the trimmed V and J ends, which lost 2 bases and 6 bases, there was a span of 16 bases. This CDR3 is CSARPGGESAEAFF. CDR3 sequence (DNA): TGCAGTGCTAGACCGGGGGGTGAGTCCGCTGAAGCTTTCTTT.

The V gene is TRBV7-2, the J gene TRBJ1-5; a possible D gene is TRBD1 (5 bases). Trimming took 2 bases from V and 6 from J, leaving 11 bases between them. The CDR3 is 14 amino acids. Germline V lookup: CDR1 SGHTA, CDR2 FQGNSA. CDR3 region: CASSLRQGSQPQHF. CDR3 coding DNA: TGTGCCAGCAGCTTACGGCAGGGTTCTCAGCCCCAGCATTTT.

V is TRBV30 and J is TRBJ1-1; D call uncertain. This CDR3 spans 11 amino acids. V was shortened by 6 bases and J by 7 bases, with 12 bases between the two germline ends. CDR1 is GTSNPN, CDR2 SVGIG, per germline (reference sequence). The CDR3 sequence is CACSRESEAFF. CDR3 bases: TGTGCCTGCTCGAGGGAGAGTGAAGCTTTCTTT.